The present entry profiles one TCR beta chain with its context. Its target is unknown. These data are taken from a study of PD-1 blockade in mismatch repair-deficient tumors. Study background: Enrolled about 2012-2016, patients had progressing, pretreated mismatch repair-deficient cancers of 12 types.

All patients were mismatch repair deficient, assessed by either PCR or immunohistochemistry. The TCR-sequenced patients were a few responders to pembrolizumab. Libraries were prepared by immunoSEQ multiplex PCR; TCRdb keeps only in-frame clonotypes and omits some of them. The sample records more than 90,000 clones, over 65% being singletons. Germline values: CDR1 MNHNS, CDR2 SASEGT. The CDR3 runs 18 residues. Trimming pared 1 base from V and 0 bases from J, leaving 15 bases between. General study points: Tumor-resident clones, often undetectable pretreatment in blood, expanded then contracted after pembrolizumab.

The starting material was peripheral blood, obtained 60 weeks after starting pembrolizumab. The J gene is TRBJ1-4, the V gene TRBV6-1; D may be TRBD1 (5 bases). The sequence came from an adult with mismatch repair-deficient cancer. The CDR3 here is CASSEGPLGAATNEKLFF. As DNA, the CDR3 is TGTGCCAGCAGTGAAGGACCGCTTGGGGCCGCAACTAATGAAAAACTGTTTTTT.